This TCR beta chain was observed in a study of cytomegalovirus exposure and HLA in healthy donors. A note on this clone: Antigen unknown.

Donors likely had unrecorded immune exposures despite being nominally healthy when sampled. Trimming cost V 2 bases and J 10 bases, with 10 bases left between them. From germline, CDR1 is SGHDT and CDR2 YYEEEE. The CDR3 is 12 residues long. PCR amplification relied on 60 Vbeta primers (plus 13 Jbeta primers). The repertoire was sequenced with immunoSEQ multiplex PCR; TCRdb's copy has only in-frame clones and lacks some. This sample has just over 200,000 clones, with around four fifths found just once. General study results and limits: Reported findings show TCR beta sequences accurately forecast HLA-A and HLA-B alleles in most subjects.

Sequenced sample: PBMCs. The chain links TRBV5-6 to TRBJ2-1; D is possibly TRBD1 (5 bases). The sequence was obtained from a woman aged 35 to 49 in good health and CMV-seronegative. This CDR3 is CASSFPQGEQFF. The CDR3 DNA sequence: TGTGCCAGCAGCTTCCCCCAGGGCGAGCAGTTCTTC. Looking up the rest from reference TRBV5-6 and TRBJ2-1 gives the full variable domain: DAGVTQSPTHLIKTRGQQVTLRCSPKSGHDTVSWYQQALGQGPQFIFQYYEEEERQRGNFPDRFSGHQFPNYSSELNVNALLLGDSALYLCASSFPQGEQFFGPGTRLTVL.